The clone carrying this T cell receptor (beta chain) was counted between two and nine times. cDNA reverse transcribed from extracted RNA served as the sequencing template. Sequenced by immunoSEQ multiplex PCR; TCRdb stores in-frame clones only, minus some. The sample contains roughly 250,000 clones, roughly 69% of which appear only once. The CDR3 totals 16 residues. Germline CDR1 MNHEY, CDR2 SMNVEV (reference sequence). V gave up 3 bases and J gave up 1 base; unmatched junction bases: 2. The data belong to a study of CD8+ T cells in alopecia areata. About the study: Tofacitinib was taken orally by treated patients, and the dose was 5 to 10 mg twice daily. The duration of tofacitinib was 6 to 18 months, with 6 months off drug afterward.

Sample: CD4+ T cells sorted from blood, taken at week 0. This clonotype was sampled from a human donor with alopecia areata. The chain uses TRBV27 and TRBJ2-4; 11 bases line up with TRBD2. The CDR3 here is CASSFIAGGAKNIQYF. The CDR3 region has the DNA TGTGCCAGCAGTTTCATAGCGGGGGGGGCCAAAAACATTCAGTACTTC.